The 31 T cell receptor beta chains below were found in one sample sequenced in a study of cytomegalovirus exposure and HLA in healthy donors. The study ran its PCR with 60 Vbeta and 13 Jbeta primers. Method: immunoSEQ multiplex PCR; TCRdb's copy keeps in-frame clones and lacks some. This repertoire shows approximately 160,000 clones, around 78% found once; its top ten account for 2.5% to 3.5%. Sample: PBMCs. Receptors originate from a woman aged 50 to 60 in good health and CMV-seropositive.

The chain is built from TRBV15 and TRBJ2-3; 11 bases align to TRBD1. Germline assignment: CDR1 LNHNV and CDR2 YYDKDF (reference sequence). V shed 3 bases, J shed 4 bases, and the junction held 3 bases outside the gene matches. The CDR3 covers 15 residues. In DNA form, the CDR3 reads TGTGCCACCAGCAGGGACAGGGGGCTCTCAGATACGCAGTATTTT. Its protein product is CATSRDRGLSDTQYF.

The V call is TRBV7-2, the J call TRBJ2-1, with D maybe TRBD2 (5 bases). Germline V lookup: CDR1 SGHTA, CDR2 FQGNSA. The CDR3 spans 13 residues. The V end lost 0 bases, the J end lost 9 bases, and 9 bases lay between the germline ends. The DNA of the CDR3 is TGTGCCAGCAGCTTAGCGTACGAGGGTGAGCAGTTCTTC. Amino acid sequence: CASSLAYEGEQFF.

For the CDR3, the DNA is TGTGCCAGCAGGCGGGGGGGCGGTGAGACCCAGTACTTC. Amino acids: CASRRGGGETQYF. The chain uses TRBV6-5 and TRBJ2-5, with 9 bases identical to TRBD2. The ends lost 6 bases at V and 5 bases at J; junction bases unmatched: 4. Germline CDR1 and CDR2: MNHEY and SVGAGI. This CDR3 is built from 13 residues.

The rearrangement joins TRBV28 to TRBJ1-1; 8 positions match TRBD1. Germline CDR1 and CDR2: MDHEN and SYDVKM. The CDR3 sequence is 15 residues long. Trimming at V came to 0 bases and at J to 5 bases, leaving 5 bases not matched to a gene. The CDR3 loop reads CASSLWMTGETEAFF. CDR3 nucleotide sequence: TGTGCCAGCAGTTTATGGATGACAGGGGAGACTGAAGCTTTCTTT.

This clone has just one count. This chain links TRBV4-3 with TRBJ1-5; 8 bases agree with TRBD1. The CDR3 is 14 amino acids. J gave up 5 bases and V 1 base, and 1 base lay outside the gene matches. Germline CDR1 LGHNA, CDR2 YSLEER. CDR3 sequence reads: CASSQVQGDQPQHF. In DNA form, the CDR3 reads TGCGCCAGCAGCCAAGTACAGGGGGATCAGCCCCAGCATTTT.

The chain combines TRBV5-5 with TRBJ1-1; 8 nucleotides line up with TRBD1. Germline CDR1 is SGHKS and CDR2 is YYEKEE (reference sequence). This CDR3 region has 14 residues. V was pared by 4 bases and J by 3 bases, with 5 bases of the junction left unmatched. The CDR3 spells CASSHRGRDTEAFF. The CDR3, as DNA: TGTGCCAGCAGCCACAGGGGGAGGGACACTGAAGCTTTCTTT.

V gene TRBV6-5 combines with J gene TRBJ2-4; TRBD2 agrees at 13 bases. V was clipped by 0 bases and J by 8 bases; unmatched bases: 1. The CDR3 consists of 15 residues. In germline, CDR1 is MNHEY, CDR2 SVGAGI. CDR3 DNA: TGTGCCAGCAGTTACTCCGGGACTAGCGGGGACATTCAGTACTTC. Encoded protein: CASSYSGTSGDIQYF.

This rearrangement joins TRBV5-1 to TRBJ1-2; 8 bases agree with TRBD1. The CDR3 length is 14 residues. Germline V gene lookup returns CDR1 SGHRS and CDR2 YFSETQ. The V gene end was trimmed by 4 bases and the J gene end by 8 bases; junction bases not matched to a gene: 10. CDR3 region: CASSTTGEAVGYTF. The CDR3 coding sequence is TGCGCCAGCAGCACGACAGGGGAGGCTGTCGGCTACACCTTC.

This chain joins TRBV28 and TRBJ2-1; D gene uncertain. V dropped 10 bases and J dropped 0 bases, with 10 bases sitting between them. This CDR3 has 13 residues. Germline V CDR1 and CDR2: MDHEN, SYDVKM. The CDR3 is CATSRSSYNEQFF. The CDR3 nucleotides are TGTGCCACCTCGAGGAGCTCCTACAATGAGCAGTTCTTC.

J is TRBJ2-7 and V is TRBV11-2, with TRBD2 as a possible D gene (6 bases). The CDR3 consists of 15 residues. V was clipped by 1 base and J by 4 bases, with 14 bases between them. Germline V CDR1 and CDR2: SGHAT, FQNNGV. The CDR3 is CASSLAAGGGYEQYF. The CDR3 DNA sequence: TGTGCCAGCAGCTTAGCGGCCGGGGGTGGTTACGAGCAGTACTTC.

As DNA, the CDR3 is TGTGCCAGTACCGGGGTGTTGGGATGGGATCAGCCCCAGCATTTT. It yields the protein CASTGVLGWDQPQHF. V and J are TRBV19 and TRBJ1-5; D is ambiguous. The CDR3 length is 15 residues. The V gene's germline CDR1 is LNHDA and CDR2 SQIVND (reference sequence). Trimming cost V 7 bases and J 5 bases, with 18 bases left between them.

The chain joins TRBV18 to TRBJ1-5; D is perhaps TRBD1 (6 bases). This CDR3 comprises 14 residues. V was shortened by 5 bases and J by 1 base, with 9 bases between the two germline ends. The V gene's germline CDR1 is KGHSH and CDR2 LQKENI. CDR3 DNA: TGTGCCAGCTCAGCTCAGGGGAGCAATCAGCCCCAGCATTTT. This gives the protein CASSAQGSNQPQHF.

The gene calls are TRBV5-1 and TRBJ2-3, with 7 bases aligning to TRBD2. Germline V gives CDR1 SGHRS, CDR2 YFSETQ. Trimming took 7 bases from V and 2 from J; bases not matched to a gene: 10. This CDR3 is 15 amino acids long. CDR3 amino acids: CASSPGGSSTDTQYF. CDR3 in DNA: TGCGCCAGCTCCCCTGGCGGGAGCTCCACAGATACGCAGTATTTT.

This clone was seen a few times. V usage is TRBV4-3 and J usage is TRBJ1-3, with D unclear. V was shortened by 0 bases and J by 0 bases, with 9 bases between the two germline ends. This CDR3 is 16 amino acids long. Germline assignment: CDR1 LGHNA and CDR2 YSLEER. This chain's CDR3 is CASSQEAATSGNTIYF. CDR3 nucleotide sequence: TGCGCCAGCAGCCAAGAGGCGGCTACCTCTGGAAACACCATATATTTT.

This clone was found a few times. CDR3 sequence reads: CASAAGYNQPQHF. The CDR3 coding sequence is TGTGCCAGCGCAGCGGGGTACAATCAGCCCCAGCATTTT. V is TRBV27 and J is TRBJ1-5, with no clear D. Trimming pared 8 bases from V and 3 bases from J, leaving 11 bases between. The CDR3 is 13 residues long. CDR1 is MNHEY and CDR2 is SMNVEV in the germline V gene (reference sequence).

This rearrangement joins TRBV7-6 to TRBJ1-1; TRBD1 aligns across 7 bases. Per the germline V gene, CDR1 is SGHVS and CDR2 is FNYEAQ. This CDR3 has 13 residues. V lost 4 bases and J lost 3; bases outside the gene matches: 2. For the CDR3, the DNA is TGTGCCAGCAGCTCCGGACAGGACACTGAAGCTTTCTTT. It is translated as CASSSGQDTEAFF.

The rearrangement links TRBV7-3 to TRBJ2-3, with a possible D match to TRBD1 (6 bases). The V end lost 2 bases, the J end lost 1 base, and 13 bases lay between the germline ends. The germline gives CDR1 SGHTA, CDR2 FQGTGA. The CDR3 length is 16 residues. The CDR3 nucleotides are TGTGCCAGCAGCTTACGTGCAGGGGTGCGCACAGATACGCAGTATTTT. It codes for CASSLRAGVRTDTQYF. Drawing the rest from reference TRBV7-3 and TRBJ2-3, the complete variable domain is GAGVSQTPSNKVTEKGKYVELRCDPISGHTALYWYRQSLGQGPEFLIYFQGTGAADDSGLPNDRFFAVRPEGSVSTLKIQRTERGDSAVYLCASSLRAGVRTDTQYFGPGTRLTVL.

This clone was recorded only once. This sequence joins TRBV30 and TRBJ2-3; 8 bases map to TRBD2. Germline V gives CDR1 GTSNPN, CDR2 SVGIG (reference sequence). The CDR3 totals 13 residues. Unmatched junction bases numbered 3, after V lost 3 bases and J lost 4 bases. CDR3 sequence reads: CAWSPGGADTQYF. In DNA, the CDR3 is TGTGCCTGGAGCCCCGGGGGGGCAGATACGCAGTATTTT. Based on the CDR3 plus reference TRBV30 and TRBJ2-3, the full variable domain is SQTIHQWPATLVQPVGSPLSLECTVEGTSNPNLYWYRQAAGRGLQLLFYSVGIGQISSEVPQNLSASRPQDRQFILSSKKLLLSDSGFYLCAWSPGGADTQYFGPGTRLTVL.

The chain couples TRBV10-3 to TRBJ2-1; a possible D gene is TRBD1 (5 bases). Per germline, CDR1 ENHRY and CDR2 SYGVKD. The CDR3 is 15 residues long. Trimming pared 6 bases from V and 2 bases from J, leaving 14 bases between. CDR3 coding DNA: TGTGCCATCAGCCAAGGGGCTAGGCCCTACAATGAGCAGTTCTTC. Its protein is CAISQGARPYNEQFF.

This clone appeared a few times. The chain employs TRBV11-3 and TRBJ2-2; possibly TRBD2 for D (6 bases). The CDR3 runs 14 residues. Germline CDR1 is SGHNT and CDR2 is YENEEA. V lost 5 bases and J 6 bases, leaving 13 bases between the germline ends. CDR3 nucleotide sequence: TGTGCCAGCAGCCTCGGGGGAGTTGCCGGGGAGCTGTTTTTT. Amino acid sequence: CASSLGGVAGELFF. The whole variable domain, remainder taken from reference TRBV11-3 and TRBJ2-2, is EAGVVQSPRYKIIEKKQPVAFWCNPISGHNTLYWYLQNLGQGPELLIRYENEEAVDDSQLPKDRFSAERLKGVDSTLKIQPAELGDSAVYLCASSLGGVAGELFFGEGSRLTVL.

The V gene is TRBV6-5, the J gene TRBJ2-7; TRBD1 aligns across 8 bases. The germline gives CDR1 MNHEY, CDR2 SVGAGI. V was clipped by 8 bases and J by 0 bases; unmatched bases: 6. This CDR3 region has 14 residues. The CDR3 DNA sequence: TGTGCCAGCTTAGGACAGGGAAACTCCTACGAGCAGTACTTC. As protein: CASLGQGNSYEQYF.

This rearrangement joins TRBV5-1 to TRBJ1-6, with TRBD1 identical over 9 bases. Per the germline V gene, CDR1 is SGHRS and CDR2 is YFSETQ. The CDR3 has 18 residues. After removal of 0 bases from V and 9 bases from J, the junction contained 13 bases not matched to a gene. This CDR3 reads CASSLETGGSGNGSPLHF. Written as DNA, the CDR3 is TGCGCCAGCAGCTTGGAGACAGGGGGTAGCGGGAATGGTTCACCCCTCCACTTT. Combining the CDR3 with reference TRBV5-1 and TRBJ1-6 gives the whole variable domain KAGVTQTPRYLIKTRGQQVTLSCSPISGHRSVSWYQQTPGQGLQFLFEYFSETQRNKGNFPGRFSGRQFSNSRSEMNVSTLELGDSALYLCASSLETGGSGNGSPLHFGNGTRLTVT.

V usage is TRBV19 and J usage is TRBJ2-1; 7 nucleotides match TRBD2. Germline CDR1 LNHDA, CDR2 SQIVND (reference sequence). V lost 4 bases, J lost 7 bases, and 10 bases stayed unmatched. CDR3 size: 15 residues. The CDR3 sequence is CASSTRDFSGNEQFF. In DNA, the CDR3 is TGTGCCAGTAGTACCCGGGACTTTAGCGGGAATGAGCAGTTCTTC.

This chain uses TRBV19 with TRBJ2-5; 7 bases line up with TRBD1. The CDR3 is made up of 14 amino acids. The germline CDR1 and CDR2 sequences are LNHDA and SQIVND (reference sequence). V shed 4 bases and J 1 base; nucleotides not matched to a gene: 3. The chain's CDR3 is CASSNGDSQETQYF. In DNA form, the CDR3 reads TGTGCCAGTAGTAATGGGGACAGCCAAGAGACCCAGTACTTC.

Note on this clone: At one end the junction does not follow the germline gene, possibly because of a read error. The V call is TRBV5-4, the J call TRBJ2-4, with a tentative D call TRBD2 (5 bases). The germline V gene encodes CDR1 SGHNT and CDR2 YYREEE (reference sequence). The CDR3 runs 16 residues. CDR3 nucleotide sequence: TGTGCCAGCAGCTTGGGCCATCCGAGGGATGAAAACAGTCAGTACTTC. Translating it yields CASSLGHPRDENSQYF.

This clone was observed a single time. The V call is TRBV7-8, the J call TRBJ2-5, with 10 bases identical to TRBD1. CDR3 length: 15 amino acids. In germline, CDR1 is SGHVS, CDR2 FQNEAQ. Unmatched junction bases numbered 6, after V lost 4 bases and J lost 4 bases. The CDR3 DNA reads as TGTGCCAGCAGCTCCGGGACAGGGGAGGGAGAGACCCAGTACTTC. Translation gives CASSSGTGEGETQYF.

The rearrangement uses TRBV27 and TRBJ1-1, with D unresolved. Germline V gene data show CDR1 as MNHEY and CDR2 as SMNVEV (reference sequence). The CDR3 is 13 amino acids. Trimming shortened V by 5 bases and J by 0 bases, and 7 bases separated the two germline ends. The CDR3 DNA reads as TGTGCCAGCAGTACCAGGTTGAACACTGAAGCTTTCTTT. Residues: CASSTRLNTEAFF.

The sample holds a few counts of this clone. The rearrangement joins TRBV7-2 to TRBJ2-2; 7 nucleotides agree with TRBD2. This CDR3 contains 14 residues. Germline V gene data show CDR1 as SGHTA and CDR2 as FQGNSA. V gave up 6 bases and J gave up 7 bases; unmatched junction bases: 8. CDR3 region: CASRATSWGGELFF. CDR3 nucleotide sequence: TGTGCCAGCAGAGCGACTAGCTGGGGCGGGGAGCTGTTTTTT.

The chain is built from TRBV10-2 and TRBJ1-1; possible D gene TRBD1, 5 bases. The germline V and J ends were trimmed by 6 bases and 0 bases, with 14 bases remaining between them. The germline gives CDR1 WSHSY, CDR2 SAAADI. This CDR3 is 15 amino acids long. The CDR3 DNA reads TGCGCCAGCAGCCAACAGGTGCCTGTGAACACTGAAGCTTTCTTT. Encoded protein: CASSQQVPVNTEAFF.

The CDR3 DNA sequence: TGTGCCAGCAGCCTTGACAGGGGGGGAGCTTTCTTT. It yields the protein CASSLDRGGAFF. The chain carries TRBV5-4 and TRBJ1-1, with 9 bases matching TRBD1. J lost 10 bases, V lost 4 bases, and 5 bases had no gene match. Germline CDR1 reads SGHNT; CDR2 reads YYREEE (reference sequence). CDR3 length: 12 residues.

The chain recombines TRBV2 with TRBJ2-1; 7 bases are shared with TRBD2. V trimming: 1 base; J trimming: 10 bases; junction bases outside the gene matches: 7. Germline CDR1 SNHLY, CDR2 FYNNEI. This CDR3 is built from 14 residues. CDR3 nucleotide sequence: TGTGCCAGCAGTGAAGACGCGTCGGGAGGCGAGCAGTTCTTC. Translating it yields CASSEDASGGEQFF.